Listed below are T cell receptor beta chains from one sample, sequenced in a study of CXCR3 chemokines and chemotherapy response in bladder cancer. Via MiXCR, TCRdb re-called the PCR reads, giving one row per CDR3 protein. The sample lists approximately 12,000 distinct CDR3 sequences; around 12% were seen once. The specimen was taken from a patient whose treatment included neoadjuvant chemotherapy. The receptor set was obtained from a human donor with bladder cancer that did not respond to neoadjuvant chemotherapy. The CDR3 runs from the conserved cysteine through the conserved F or W. Each record gives: V gene, CDR3 length, J gene, clone size, D gene, CDR3 protein, CDR3 DNA. D genes are given only for firm matches. Only some rows state a clone size, as once, few, many or a class for expanded clones.

v_call: TRBV7-9
cdr3_length: 18
j_call: TRBJ1-5
clone_size: many
d_call: TRBD1
cdr3_aa: CASSYSSGTGLRGQPQHF
cdr3_nt: TGTGCCAGCAGCTATTCCTCCGGGACAGGGTTGAGGGGTCAGCCCCAGCATTTT

v_call: TRBV7-9
cdr3_length: 14
j_call: TRBJ2-3
clone_size: many
d_call: -
cdr3_aa: CASSFGQATDTQYF
cdr3_nt: TGTGCCAGCAGCTTTGGCCAAGCAACAGATACGCAGTATTTT

v_call: TRBV10-3
cdr3_length: 14
j_call: TRBJ1-2
clone_size: many
d_call: TRBD1
cdr3_aa: CAISDRGPNYGYTF
cdr3_nt: TGTGCCATCAGCGACAGGGGCCCTAACTATGGCTACACCTTC

v_call: TRBV20-1
cdr3_length: 12
j_call: TRBJ2-5
clone_size: -
d_call: -
cdr3_aa: CSAKGNGETQYF
cdr3_nt: TGCAGTGCTAAAGGGAATGGGGAGACCCAGTACTTC

v_call: TRBV27
cdr3_length: 15
j_call: TRBJ2-7
clone_size: -
d_call: TRBD2
cdr3_aa: CAFGRVGLHSYEQYF
cdr3_nt: TGTGCCTTCGGGAGGGTCGGACTGCACTCCTACGAGCAGTACTTC

v_call: TRBV29-1
cdr3_length: 14
j_call: TRBJ2-3
clone_size: many
d_call: TRBD1
cdr3_aa: CSTSGTGGTDTQYF
cdr3_nt: TGCAGCACCTCTGGGACAGGGGGGACAGATACGCAGTATTTT

v_call: TRBV6-1
cdr3_length: 15
j_call: TRBJ1-5
clone_size: medium-sized
d_call: -
cdr3_aa: CASSVYLPSNQPQHF
cdr3_nt: TGTGCCAGCAGTGTTTACTTACCTAGCAATCAGCCCCAGCATTTT

v_call: TRBV12-3/TRBV12-4
cdr3_length: 12
j_call: TRBJ2-2
clone_size: few
d_call: -
cdr3_aa: CASSPYTGELFF
cdr3_nt: TGTGCCAGCAGCCCTTACACCGGGGAGCTGTTTTTT

v_call: TRBV11-1
cdr3_length: 15
j_call: TRBJ2-1
clone_size: -
d_call: -
cdr3_aa: CASSFDLGGYNEQFF
cdr3_nt: TGTGCCAGCAGCTTTGATCTCGGTGGATACAATGAGCAGTTCTTC

v_call: TRBV5-6
cdr3_length: 14
j_call: TRBJ2-7
clone_size: -
d_call: -
cdr3_aa: CASSFRGRHYEQYF
cdr3_nt: TGTGCCAGCAGCTTCCGGGGACGGCACTACGAGCAGTACTTC

v_call: TRBV27
cdr3_length: 14
j_call: TRBJ2-1
clone_size: medium-sized
d_call: -
cdr3_aa: CASSPWDGNNEQFF
cdr3_nt: TGTGCCAGCAGTCCCTGGGACGGTAACAATGAGCAGTTCTTC

v_call: TRBV6-1
cdr3_length: 16
j_call: TRBJ1-5
clone_size: many
d_call: -
cdr3_aa: CASSEGHRFSNQPQHF
cdr3_nt: TGTGCCAGCAGTGAAGGACACCGATTTAGCAATCAGCCCCAGCATTTT

v_call: TRBV10-3
cdr3_length: 15
j_call: TRBJ2-1
clone_size: many
d_call: TRBD2
cdr3_aa: CAISDHREGHNEQFF
cdr3_nt: TGTGCCATCAGTGACCACCGGGAGGGCCACAATGAGCAGTTCTTC

v_call: TRBV7-2
cdr3_length: 17
j_call: TRBJ1-5
clone_size: many
d_call: -
cdr3_aa: CASSLAFQPDGYQPQHF
cdr3_nt: TGTGCCAGCAGCTTAGCGTTCCAACCGGACGGCTATCAGCCCCAGCATTTT

v_call: TRBV7-2
cdr3_length: 14
j_call: TRBJ1-2
clone_size: many
d_call: TRBD1
cdr3_aa: CASSVGQGAGGYTF
cdr3_nt: TGTGCCAGCAGCGTAGGACAGGGGGCTGGAGGCTACACCTTC

v_call: TRBV18
cdr3_length: 14
j_call: TRBJ1-1
clone_size: many
d_call: -
cdr3_aa: CASSPVAGNTEAFF
cdr3_nt: TGTGCCAGCTCACCAGTGGCGGGGAACACTGAAGCTTTCTTT

v_call: TRBV13
cdr3_length: 16
j_call: TRBJ2-3
clone_size: many
d_call: TRBD1
cdr3_aa: CASSFRRQGAADTQYF
cdr3_nt: TGTGCCAGCAGCTTCCGAAGACAGGGGGCGGCTGATACGCAGTATTTT

v_call: TRBV6-1
cdr3_length: 15
j_call: TRBJ2-3
clone_size: large
d_call: TRBD2
cdr3_aa: CASSDPSGGLHTQYF
cdr3_nt: TGTGCCAGCAGTGATCCTAGCGGGGGGTTACATACGCAGTATTTT

v_call: TRBV18
cdr3_length: 18
j_call: TRBJ1-1
clone_size: many
d_call: -
cdr3_aa: CASSPPVRQVIMNTEAFF
cdr3_nt: TGTGCCAGCTCACCACCGGTCAGGCAGGTAATCATGAACACTGAAGCTTTCTTT

v_call: TRBV6-5
cdr3_length: 14
j_call: TRBJ1-2
clone_size: medium-sized
d_call: -
cdr3_aa: CASSPDSSGWGYTF
cdr3_nt: TGTGCCAGCAGTCCCGACAGTTCCGGGTGGGGCTACACCTTC

v_call: TRBV28
cdr3_length: 16
j_call: TRBJ2-7
clone_size: -
d_call: -
cdr3_aa: CASSLGQQGGGWEQYF
cdr3_nt: TGTGCCAGCAGTTTGGGACAACAGGGGGGGGGATGGGAGCAGTACTTC

v_call: TRBV6-5
cdr3_length: 13
j_call: TRBJ1-4
clone_size: many
d_call: -
cdr3_aa: CASSYRAGGKLFF
cdr3_nt: TGTGCCAGCAGTTACCGGGCGGGGGGAAAACTGTTTTTT

v_call: TRBV6-5
cdr3_length: 16
j_call: TRBJ2-7
clone_size: -
d_call: TRBD1
cdr3_aa: CASSYSRGPLGCVQYF
cdr3_nt: TGTGCCAGCAGTTACTCCAGGGGGCCATTGGGTTGCGTGCAGTACTTC

v_call: TRBV7-9
cdr3_length: 11
j_call: TRBJ2-7
clone_size: few
d_call: -
cdr3_aa: CASSRGGVLYF
cdr3_nt: TGTGCCAGCAGCCGAGGGGGGGTTCTGTACTTC

v_call: TRBV6-5
cdr3_length: 14
j_call: TRBJ1-2
clone_size: many
d_call: -
cdr3_aa: CASGGARGNYGYTF
cdr3_nt: TGTGCCAGCGGAGGGGCGAGGGGTAACTATGGCTACACCTTC

v_call: TRBV19
cdr3_length: 14
j_call: TRBJ2-3
clone_size: many
d_call: -
cdr3_aa: CASSDRDNTDTQYF
cdr3_nt: TGTGCCAGTAGCGACCGGGACAACACAGATACGCAGTATTTT

v_call: TRBV28
cdr3_length: 13
j_call: TRBJ1-4
clone_size: -
d_call: TRBD1
cdr3_aa: CASSRDSNEKLFF
cdr3_nt: TGTGCCAGCAGTCGGGACAGTAATGAAAAACTGTTTTTT

v_call: TRBV6-1
cdr3_length: 21
j_call: TRBJ2-2
clone_size: -
d_call: -
cdr3_aa: CAINRGPGANVLTFGAGELFF
cdr3_nt: -

v_call: TRBV30
cdr3_length: 15
j_call: TRBJ2-5
clone_size: -
d_call: TRBD2
cdr3_aa: CAWQTGTSGQETQYF
cdr3_nt: TGTGCCTGGCAGACTGGGACTAGCGGCCAAGAGACCCAGTACTTC

v_call: TRBV6-5
cdr3_length: 15
j_call: TRBJ1-5
clone_size: many
d_call: -
cdr3_aa: CASRQQANSNQPQHF
cdr3_nt: TGTGCCAGCAGACAACAGGCAAATAGCAATCAGCCCCAGCATTTT

v_call: TRBV7-9
cdr3_length: 15
j_call: TRBJ2-1
clone_size: few
d_call: -
cdr3_aa: CASSPGPPSYNEQFF
cdr3_nt: TGTGCCAGCAGCCCCGGGCCACCTTCCTACAATGAGCAGTTCTTC

v_call: TRBV10-3
cdr3_length: 14
j_call: TRBJ2-2
clone_size: few
d_call: TRBD2
cdr3_aa: CAIRGTSDTGELFF
cdr3_nt: TGTGCCATCAGGGGTACTAGCGACACCGGGGAGCTGTTTTTT

v_call: TRBV6-2/TRBV6-3
cdr3_length: 14
j_call: TRBJ1-2
clone_size: many
d_call: -
cdr3_aa: CASSYQGLTNGYTF
cdr3_nt: TGTGCCAGCAGTTACCAGGGGCTTACGAATGGCTACACCTTC

v_call: TRBV19
cdr3_length: 13
j_call: TRBJ2-5
clone_size: many
d_call: -
cdr3_aa: CASSFGHQETQYF
cdr3_nt: TGTGCCAGTAGTTTCGGACACCAAGAGACCCAGTACTTC

v_call: TRBV5-6
cdr3_length: 16
j_call: TRBJ2-1
clone_size: many
d_call: -
cdr3_aa: CASRRNFGQIYNEQFF
cdr3_nt: TGTGCCAGCAGGAGAAATTTTGGACAAATTTACAATGAGCAGTTCTTC

v_call: TRBV19
cdr3_length: 16
j_call: TRBJ2-1
clone_size: -
d_call: TRBD2
cdr3_aa: CASSTPLADSYNEQFF
cdr3_nt: TGTGCCAGTAGTACCCCACTAGCGGACTCCTACAATGAGCAGTTCTTC

v_call: TRBV12-3/TRBV12-4
cdr3_length: 13
j_call: TRBJ2-2
clone_size: -
d_call: -
cdr3_aa: CASSLDPTGELFF
cdr3_nt: TGTGCCAGCAGTTTAGATCCGACCGGGGAGCTGTTTTTT

v_call: TRBV4-1
cdr3_length: 16
j_call: TRBJ2-3
clone_size: few
d_call: TRBD2
cdr3_aa: CASSQGPSGITDTQYF
cdr3_nt: TGCGCCAGCAGCCAAGGCCCTAGCGGGATCACAGATACGCAGTATTTT

v_call: TRBV27
cdr3_length: 14
j_call: TRBJ2-2
clone_size: many
d_call: TRBD1
cdr3_aa: CASSRDRQTGELFF
cdr3_nt: TGTGCCAGCAGCCGGGACAGGCAGACCGGGGAGCTGTTTTTT

v_call: TRBV6-5
cdr3_length: 15
j_call: TRBJ1-1
clone_size: many
d_call: TRBD1
cdr3_aa: CASSYGDRWVTEAFF
cdr3_nt: TGTGCCAGCAGTTACGGGGACAGATGGGTCACTGAAGCTTTCTTT

v_call: TRBV27
cdr3_length: 15
j_call: TRBJ2-7
clone_size: many
d_call: -
cdr3_aa: CASSLVGQSSYEQYF
cdr3_nt: TGTGCCAGCAGTTTAGTAGGACAGAGCTCCTACGAGCAGTACTTC

v_call: TRBV19
cdr3_length: 14
j_call: TRBJ2-7
clone_size: many
d_call: -
cdr3_aa: CASSIEGSSYEQYF
cdr3_nt: TGTGCCAGTAGTATAGAGGGCAGCTCCTACGAGCAGTACTTC

v_call: TRBV18
cdr3_length: 18
j_call: TRBJ1-5
clone_size: many
d_call: TRBD1
cdr3_aa: CASSLQRTGGDSNQPQHF
cdr3_nt: TGTGCCAGCTCACTACAGCGGACAGGGGGGGATAGCAATCAGCCCCAGCATTTT

v_call: TRBV12-3/TRBV12-4
cdr3_length: 17
j_call: TRBJ2-6
clone_size: many
d_call: -
cdr3_aa: CATSPLRSGAGANVLTF
cdr3_nt: TGTGCCACCAGCCCCCTCCGCTCGGGTGCCGGGGCCAACGTCCTGACTTTC

v_call: TRBV7-3
cdr3_length: 15
j_call: TRBJ2-1
clone_size: -
d_call: TRBD2
cdr3_aa: CASSTDSGPYNEQFF
cdr3_nt: TGTGCCAGCAGCACAGATAGCGGGCCCTACAATGAGCAGTTCTTC

v_call: TRBV6-5
cdr3_length: 15
j_call: TRBJ1-2
clone_size: many
d_call: TRBD1
cdr3_aa: CASRVTGGADYGYTF
cdr3_nt: TGTGCCAGCAGGGTAACAGGGGGCGCAGACTATGGCTACACCTTC

v_call: TRBV12-3/TRBV12-4
cdr3_length: 14
j_call: TRBJ2-7
clone_size: many
d_call: TRBD2
cdr3_aa: CASSSGGDSYEQYF
cdr3_nt: TGTGCCAGCAGCTCGGGGGGGGACTCCTACGAGCAGTACTTC